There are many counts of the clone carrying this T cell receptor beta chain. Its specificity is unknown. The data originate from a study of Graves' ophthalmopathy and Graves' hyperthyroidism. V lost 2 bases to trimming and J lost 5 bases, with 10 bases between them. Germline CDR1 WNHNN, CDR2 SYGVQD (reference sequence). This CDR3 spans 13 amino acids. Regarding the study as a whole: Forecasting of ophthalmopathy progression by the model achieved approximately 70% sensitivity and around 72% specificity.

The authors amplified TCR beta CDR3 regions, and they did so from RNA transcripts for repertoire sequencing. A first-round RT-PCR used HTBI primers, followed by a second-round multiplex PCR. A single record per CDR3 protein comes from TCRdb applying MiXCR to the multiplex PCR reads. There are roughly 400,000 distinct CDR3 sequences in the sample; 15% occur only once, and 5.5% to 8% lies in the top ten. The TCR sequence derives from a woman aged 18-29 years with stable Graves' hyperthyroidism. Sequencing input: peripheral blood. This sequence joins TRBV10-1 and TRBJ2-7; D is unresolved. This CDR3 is CASSEKSGHEQYF. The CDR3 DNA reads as TGCGCCAGCAGTGAGAAGTCAGGCCACGAGCAGTACTTC.